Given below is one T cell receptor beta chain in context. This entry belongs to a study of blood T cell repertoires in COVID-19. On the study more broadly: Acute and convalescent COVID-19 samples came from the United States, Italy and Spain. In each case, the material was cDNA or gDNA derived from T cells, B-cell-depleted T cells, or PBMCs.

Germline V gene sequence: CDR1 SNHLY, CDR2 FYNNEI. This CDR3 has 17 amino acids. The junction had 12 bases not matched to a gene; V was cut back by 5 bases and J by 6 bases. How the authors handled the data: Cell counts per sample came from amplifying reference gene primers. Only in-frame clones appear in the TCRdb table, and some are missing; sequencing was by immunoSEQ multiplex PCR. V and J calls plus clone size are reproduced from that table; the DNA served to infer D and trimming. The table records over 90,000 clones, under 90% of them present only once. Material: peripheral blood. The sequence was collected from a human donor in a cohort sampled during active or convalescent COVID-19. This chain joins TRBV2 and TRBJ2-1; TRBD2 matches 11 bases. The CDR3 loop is CASSPYLTSGGGNEQFF. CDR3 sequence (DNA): TGTGCCAGCAGTCCATATTTAACTAGCGGGGGAGGCAATGAGCAGTTCTTC.